This TCR beta chain was documented in a study of blood T cell repertoires in COVID-19. V trimming: 4 bases; J trimming: 7 bases; junction bases outside the gene matches: 6. CDR1 and CDR2 (germline): SGHRS, YFSETQ. The CDR3 is 14 residues long. Generated by immunoSEQ multiplex PCR, the TCRdb table keeps only in-frame clones and is missing some. Of some 300,000 clones listed, 85% to 90% are singletons. The V gene is TRBV5-1, the J gene TRBJ2-5; 11 nucleotides agree with TRBD1. Sample: peripheral blood. This receptor was taken from a woman aged 45-60 years with COVID-19, enrolled during active disease. The CDR3 region is CASSVGQGAGTQYF. The CDR3 region has the DNA TGCGCCAGCAGCGTTGGACAGGGGGCCGGGACCCAGTACTTC.